One and the same sample provided the 10 T cell receptor beta chains below, sequenced in a study of post-analysis software for immune sequencing data. Whole-study results and caveats: Patients carried roughly five TRBV segments more frequently than controls did, and TRBV5-6, TRBV5-1 and TRBV20-1 were among them.

The authors incorporated unique molecular identifiers into the TCR beta cDNA libraries. One entry per CDR3 protein, called by TCRdb with MiXCR from the PCR reads. The table records about 540,000 distinct CDR3 sequences, approximately 34% of them present only once. These receptors have no known antigen. Sequencing was carried out using blood. These receptors were obtained from a girl aged 2-17 years with multiple sclerosis.

The rearrangement uses TRBV5-1 and TRBJ2-3; D unclear. The CDR3 runs 12 residues. Germline-derived CDR1 and CDR2 are SGHRS and YFSETQ. The V end was cut by 1 base, the J end by 5 bases, with 5 bases between. CDR3 sequence (DNA): TGCGCCAGCAGCTTGAAGAGAGATACGCAGTATTTT. As protein: CASSLKRDTQYF.

CDR3 DNA sequence: TGTGCCAGCAGTGATTACCTTAGGCGGTACTTC. Its translation is CASSDYLRRYF. This chain joins TRBV2 and TRBJ2-4, with no clear D. This CDR3 contains 11 residues. Germline CDR1 reads SNHLY; CDR2 reads FYNNEI. The ends were cut back, 3 bases at V and 15 bases at J, with 12 bases in the middle.

This clonotype has only a few counts. The rearrangement joins TRBV12-3 or TRBV12-4 to TRBJ2-7; D unclear. Trimming removed 1 base from V and 5 bases from J, with 3 bases in between. The CDR3 spans 11 residues. CDR3 DNA sequence: TGTGCCAGCAGTTTAGGGAACGAGCAGTACTTC. Protein: CASSLGNEQYF.

The chain has TRBV6-1 and TRBJ2-1; perhaps TRBD2 as D (5 bases). The CDR3 totals 13 residues. Trimming cost V 0 bases and J 7 bases, with 7 bases left between them. Germline V lookup: CDR1 MNHNS, CDR2 SASEGT. This CDR3 is CASSEAGRNEQFF. The CDR3 region has the DNA TGTGCCAGCAGTGAAGCGGGGAGAAATGAGCAGTTCTTC.

V and J are TRBV27 and TRBJ1-2; D is unclear. Germline lookup yields CDR1 MNHEY and CDR2 SMNVEV (reference sequence). The CDR3 has 14 residues. Trimming took 4 bases from V and 4 from J, leaving 13 bases between them. The CDR3 DNA sequence: TGTGCCAGCAGTTCCACTGACAAGTCCTATGGCTACACCTTC. Translated: CASSSTDKSYGYTF.

This chain connects TRBV2 to TRBJ2-7, with 8 bases matching TRBD1. This CDR3 has 14 amino acids. The V gene end was trimmed by 3 bases and the J gene end by 4 bases; junction bases not matched to a gene: 5. In germline, CDR1 is SNHLY, CDR2 FYNNEI. DNA of the CDR3: TGTGCCAGCAGTGAGCAGGGGGCGTCTTACGAGCAGTACTTC. It is translated as CASSEQGASYEQYF.

This chain links TRBV20-1 with TRBJ2-5; tentatively, D is TRBD2 (7 bases). Germline values: CDR1 DFQATT, CDR2 SNEGSKA (reference sequence). The CDR3 sequence is 13 residues long. V shed 0 bases and J shed 5 bases, with 10 bases lying between them. CDR3 sequence: CSARDSGGETQYF. In DNA, the CDR3 is TGCAGTGCTAGAGATTCGGGGGGCGAGACCCAGTACTTC.

The chain joins TRBV14 to TRBJ2-7; TRBD1 aligns across 9 bases. The CDR3 is 15 residues long. Germline lookup yields CDR1 SGHDN and CDR2 FVKESK. The ends lost 2 bases at V and 6 bases at J; junction bases unmatched: 8. CDR3 loop: CASSQLNRGPGEQYF. CDR3 DNA: TGTGCCAGCAGCCAATTGAACAGGGGGCCTGGCGAGCAGTACTTC.

V usage is TRBV11-2 and J usage is TRBJ2-4; 7 positions agree with TRBD1. The germline CDR1 and CDR2 sequences are SGHAT and FQNNGV. V gave up 6 bases and J gave up 0 bases; unmatched junction bases: 11. The CDR3 has 17 residues. In nucleotides, the CDR3 is TGTGCCAGCAGTCTAGGGGGCTCCGCATCAGCCAAAAACATTCAGTACTTC. This translates into CASSLGGSASAKNIQYF.

A few counts support this clonotype. The chain joins TRBV5-1 to TRBJ1-6; D is perhaps TRBD1 (5 bases). The CDR3 has 15 amino acids. Trimming removed 1 base at V and 5 bases at J, with 10 bases between. The germline CDR1 and CDR2 sequences are SGHRS and YFSETQ. The CDR3: CASSLIQGNNSPLHF. CDR3 bases: TGCGCCAGCAGCTTGATCCAGGGTAATAATTCACCCCTCCACTTT.